The clone carrying this T cell receptor beta chain was observed a single time. Antigen specificity is unknown. V lost 3 bases and J 2 bases, leaving 11 bases between the germline ends. CDR1 and CDR2 from the germline V gene are SGHKS and YYEKEE (reference sequence). This CDR3 has 14 residues. Carried by the TCR beta cDNA libraries were unique molecular identifiers. cDNA molecules numbering around 450,000 came from approximately 0.91 to 9.4 million T cells. Each CDR3 protein is one row after TCRdb ran MiXCR on the PCR reads. The sample contains 400,000 to 500,000 distinct CDR3 sequences, approximately 42% of which appear only once. The sample comes from a study of post-analysis software for immune sequencing data. Study-level results: Five TRBV segments, TRBV5-6, TRBV5-1 and TRBV20-1 among them, were found more frequent in patients than controls.

The J gene is TRBJ2-5, the V gene TRBV5-5; weak D call: TRBD1 (5 bases). This receptor was identified in a girl under 10 years old with multiple sclerosis. The sample consisted of blood. CDR3 DNA sequence: TGTGCCAGCAGCTGGGGATCAGGGCAAGAGACCCAGTACTTC. Translated, it gives CASSWGSGQETQYF.